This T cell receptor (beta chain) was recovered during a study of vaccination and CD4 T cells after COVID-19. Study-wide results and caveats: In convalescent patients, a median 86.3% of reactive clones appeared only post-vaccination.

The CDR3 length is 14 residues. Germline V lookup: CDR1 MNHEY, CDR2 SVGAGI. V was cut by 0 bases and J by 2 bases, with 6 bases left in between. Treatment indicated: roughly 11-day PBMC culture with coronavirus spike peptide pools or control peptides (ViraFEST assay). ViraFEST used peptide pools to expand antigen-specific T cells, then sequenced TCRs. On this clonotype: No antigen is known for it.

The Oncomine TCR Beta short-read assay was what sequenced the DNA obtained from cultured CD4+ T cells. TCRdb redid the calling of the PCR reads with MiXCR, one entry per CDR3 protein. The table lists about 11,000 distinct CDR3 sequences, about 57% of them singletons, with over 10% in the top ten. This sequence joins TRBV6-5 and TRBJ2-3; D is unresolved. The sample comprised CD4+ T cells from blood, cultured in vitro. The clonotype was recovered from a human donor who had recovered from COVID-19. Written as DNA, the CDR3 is TGTGCCAGCAGTTACTCCCCGGACACAGATACGCAGTATTTT. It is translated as CASSYSPDTDTQYF.